The entry that follows covers one TCR beta chain sequence. Its matching antigen is unknown. TCRdb called the reads again in MiXCR, with one record for every CDR3 protein. The table lists approximately 1,000,000 distinct CDR3 sequences, about a third of them singletons. This entry comes from a study of T cell repertoires in cytomegalovirus infection. Study background: Recently identified HLA-C-restricted CMV epitopes and well-studied HLA-B-restricted CMV epitopes were used by the study. CMV infection together with matching HLA type was indicated by public TCR beta signatures.

This CDR3 spans 16 amino acids. Trimming left V 4 bases short and J 2 bases short, with 18 bases between. CDR1 is MDHEN and CDR2 is SYDVKM in the germline V gene. Regarding the study as a whole: Within the response measured ex vivo, HLA-C-restricted CMV-specific TCR beta clonotypes were dominant. Totalled public TCR beta family frequency picked out people who carried CMV plus the relevant HLA.

The receptor's source is a human donor in good health (CMV status not recorded). Some clones in this sample may be carry-over from other donors' samples. Sequencing was performed on cultured CD8+ T cells from PBMCs, taken from culture after CMV antigen stimulation. The chain couples TRBV28 to TRBJ2-7; weak D call: TRBD1 (5 bases). The CDR3 protein is CASSSLGREGTYEQYV. The CDR3 DNA reads as TGTGCCAGCAGTTCCCTGGGCAGGGAAGGGACCTACGAGCAGTACGTC.